This T cell receptor beta chain was identified during a study of T cell responses to AZD1222 COVID-19 vaccine. Study-wide results and limits: Among vaccine-associated CD4 TCRs, coverage spanned spike, with dominance at 160-218 and 743-854. Nearly half of spike-specific TCRs reportedly go after variant regions that carry no mutations. Recipients of two AZD1222 doses showed rising Spike-specific TCR breadth and depth. Repertoires in all cases were sampled only once the peak T cell response had passed.

Concerning this clone itself: No antigen is known for it.

Germline CDR1 and CDR2: LNHNV and YYDKDF (reference sequence). V lost 8 bases to trimming and J lost 5 bases; unmatched junction nucleotides: 6. The CDR3 contains 14 residues. The assay was immunoSEQ multiplex PCR, and TCRdb's table has in-frame clones only and misses some. Here the sample spans about 140,000 clones, approximately 89% being singletons. Material: peripheral blood, obtained 28 days after the second AZD1222 dose. V gene TRBV15 combines with J gene TRBJ2-1, with 10 bases aligning to TRBD2. This clonotype originated in an adult who received the AZD1222 COVID-19 vaccine. This CDR3 is CATLGTSVHNEQFF. The CDR3 nucleotides read TGTGCCACCCTCGGGACTAGCGTGCACAATGAGCAGTTCTTC.